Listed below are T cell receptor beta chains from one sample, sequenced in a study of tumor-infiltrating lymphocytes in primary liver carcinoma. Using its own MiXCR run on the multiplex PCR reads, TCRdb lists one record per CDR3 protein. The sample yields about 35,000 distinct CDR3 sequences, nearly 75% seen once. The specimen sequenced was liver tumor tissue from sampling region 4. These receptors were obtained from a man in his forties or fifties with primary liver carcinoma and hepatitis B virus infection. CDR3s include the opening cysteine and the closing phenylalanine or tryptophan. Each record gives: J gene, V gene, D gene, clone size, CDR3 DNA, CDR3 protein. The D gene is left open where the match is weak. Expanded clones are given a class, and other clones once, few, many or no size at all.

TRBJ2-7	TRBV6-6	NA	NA	TGTGACAGTATCGGGTACAGAGATTTCTCCTACGAGCAGTACTTC	CDSIGYRDFSYEQYF
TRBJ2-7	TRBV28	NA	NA	TGTGTCAGCAGTGAGGGCCTTGTCTCCTACGAGCAGTACTTT	CVSSEGLVSYEQYF
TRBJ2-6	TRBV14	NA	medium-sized	TGTGCCAGCAGCCCACGATGGACAGTGCTCCTCTCTGGGGCCAACGTCCTGACTTTC	CASSPRWTVLLSGANVLTF
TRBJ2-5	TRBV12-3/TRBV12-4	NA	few	TGTGTCAACAGTATACAGGGCCGCGAGACCCAGTACTTC	CVNSIQGRETQYF
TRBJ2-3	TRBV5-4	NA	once	TGTGTCAGCAGCTTAGAAGGTAGAGGGGTCACAGATACGCAGTATTTT	CVSSLEGRGVTDTQYF
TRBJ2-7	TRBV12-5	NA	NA	TGTAACAGTGAGGGGACCGGTTTCTACGAGCAGTACTTC	CNSEGTGFYEQYF
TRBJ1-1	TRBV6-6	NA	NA	TGTGCCAGCAGCACAAGGAGGACTACTGAAGCTTTCTTC	CASSTRRTTEAFF
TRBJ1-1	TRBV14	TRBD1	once	TGTGCCAGTAACCAAGGACAGGGGATAGAAGCTTTCTTT	CASNQGQGIEAFF
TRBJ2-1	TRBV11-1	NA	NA	TGTGTCAGCAGCGCAGTAGGGCCGAATGAGCAGTTCTTC	CVSSAVGPNEQFF
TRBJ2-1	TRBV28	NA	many	TGTGCCAGCAGTTTAGGGGGTCCTAGCCCCTACAATGAGCAGTTCTTC	CASSLGGPSPYNEQFF
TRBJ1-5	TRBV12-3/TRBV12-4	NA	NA	TGTGTCAGCAGTTTTGGGGAGTCGGGCAATCAGCGCCAGCATTTT	CVSSFGESGNQRQHF
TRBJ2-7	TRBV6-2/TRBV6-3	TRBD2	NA	TGTGCCTACAGCTACGATGGGAGGACAAGCGGGATCTACGAGCAGTACTTC	CAYSYDGRTSGIYEQYF
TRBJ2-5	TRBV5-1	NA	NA	TGCGCCGGCAGCTTGGGGACCGTGGGGAAGGAAACCCAGTACTTC	CAGSLGTVGKETQYF
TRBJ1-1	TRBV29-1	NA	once	TGCAGTATCTCTCATGGCAGGGCTGAAGCTTTCTTT	CSISHGRAEAFF
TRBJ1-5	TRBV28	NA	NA	TGTGCCAACAGTGTCGTGTATAGTAATGGGTATCAGCCCCAGCATTTT	CANSVVYSNGYQPQHF
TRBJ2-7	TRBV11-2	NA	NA	TGTGCCAGCAGCTCTGGCAGGAACCCATACGAGCAGTACTTC	CASSSGRNPYEQYF
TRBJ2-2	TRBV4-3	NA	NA	TGCACCAGTAGCCAAGACTGGTACGGGGAGCTGTTTTTT	CTSSQDWYGELFF
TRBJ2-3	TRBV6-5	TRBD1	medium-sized	TGTGCCAGCAGTTTAACCGGGACAGACACCACAGATACGCAGTATTTT	CASSLTGTDTTDTQYF
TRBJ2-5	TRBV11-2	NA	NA	TGCGCCAGCACCAGCCCCCGGAGAGGGGAGACCCAGTACTTC	CASTSPRRGETQYF
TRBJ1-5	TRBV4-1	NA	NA	TGCGCTAGCAGTCCCATAGAGGGGAGCAATCTACCCCAGCATTTT	CASSPIEGSNLPQHF
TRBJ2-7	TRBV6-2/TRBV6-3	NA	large	TGTGCCAGCAGTTACGAGGTACCCTACGAGCAGTACTTC	CASSYEVPYEQYF
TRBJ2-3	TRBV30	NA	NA	TGTCCCAGGAGTGCCAAACTGGCTAGCACAGATACGCAGTATTTT	CPRSAKLASTDTQYF
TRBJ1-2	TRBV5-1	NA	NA	TGCGCCAGCAGCTTGGCCCAGGATGGTGGCTACACCTTC	CASSLAQDGGYTF
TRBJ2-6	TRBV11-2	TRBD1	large	TGTGCCAGCAGCATGGGGGGAGACAGGGGCATTTCCCTCTCTGGGGCCAACGTCCTGACTTTC	CASSMGGDRGISLSGANVLTF
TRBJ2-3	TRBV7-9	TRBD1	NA	TGCGCCAGCAGCTCGGACAGGGTCGGGGCAGATACGCACTATTTT	CASSSDRVGADTHYF
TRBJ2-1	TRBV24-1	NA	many	TGTGCCACCAGTGAATATTCTACGACTAGCTCCTACAATGAGCAGTTCTTC	CATSEYSTTSSYNEQFF
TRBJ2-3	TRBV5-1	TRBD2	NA	TGCGCCAACAGGGAGTCTAGCGGGAGTTCCACAGATACGCTGTATTTT	CANRESSGSSTDTLYF
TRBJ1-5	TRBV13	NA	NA	TGTGCCAGTAGTTTAGGAGGGTCTCCTCAGCCCCAGCATTTT	CASSLGGSPQPQHF